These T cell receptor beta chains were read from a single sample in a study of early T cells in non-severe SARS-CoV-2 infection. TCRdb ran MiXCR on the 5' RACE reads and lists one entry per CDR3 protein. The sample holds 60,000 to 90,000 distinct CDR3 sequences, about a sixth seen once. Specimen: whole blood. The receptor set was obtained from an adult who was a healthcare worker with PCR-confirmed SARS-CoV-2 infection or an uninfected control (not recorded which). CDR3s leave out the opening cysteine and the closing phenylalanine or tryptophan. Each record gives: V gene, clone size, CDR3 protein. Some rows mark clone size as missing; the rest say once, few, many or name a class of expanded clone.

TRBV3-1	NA	ASRTGSSYGYT
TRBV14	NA	ASSQVPGAITGELF
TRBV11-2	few	ASSLRDERGGGLAKNIQY
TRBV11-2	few	ASSLGARWGATSSYEQY
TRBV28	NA	ASSHNEQY
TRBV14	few	ASSQDHRRAGLGRT
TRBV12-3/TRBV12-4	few	ASSLTSGSFTEQF
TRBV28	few	ASSLTSGGRDTQY
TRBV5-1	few	ASSLDPAGSYNEQF
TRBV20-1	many	SAPPLAGEPNEQF
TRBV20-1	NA	SASIRTLSYNEQF
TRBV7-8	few	ASSLTFTLAGVREQF
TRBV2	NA	ASLNGLAGALQETQY
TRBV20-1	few	SVAGVAYEQY
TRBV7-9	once	ASSLGLEGDEQF
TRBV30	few	AWSAHEQY
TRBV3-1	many	ASSPEPMNTEAF
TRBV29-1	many	SVEDLKGQGVGELF
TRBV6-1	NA	ASSGGDSANEKLF
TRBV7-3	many	ASSMGTGKTTEAF
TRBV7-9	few	ASSRGVGEQY
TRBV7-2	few	ASRTTPYGYT
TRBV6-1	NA	ASSEVRGEKLF
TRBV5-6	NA	ASSLETGGANVLT
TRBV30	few	AWSTGKTYEQY
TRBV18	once	ASSLRGTGEGEQY
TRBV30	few	AWSARDRDGYT
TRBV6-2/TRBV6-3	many	ASSYSRGQGAEQY
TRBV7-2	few	ASSSEIRGGKDGYT
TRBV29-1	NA	SVGSMYEQY
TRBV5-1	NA	ASSLEASGSGGDHNEQF
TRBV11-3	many	ASSLDSAGRDNSPLH
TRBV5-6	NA	ASSLVGAPNQPQH
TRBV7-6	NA	ASSFSGTGEGTDTQY
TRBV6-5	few	ASTPAGGMGQPQH
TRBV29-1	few	SVDESSYNEQF
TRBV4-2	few	ASSQLNGPANEQF
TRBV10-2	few	ASSEENTEAF
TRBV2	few	ASSDSGGMSEQY
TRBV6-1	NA	ASIDGGTLIGYT
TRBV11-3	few	VSSLRGPPSYEQY
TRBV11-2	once	ASSIRQGPNTEAF
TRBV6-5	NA	ASSPTPGGPSTDTQY
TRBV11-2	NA	ASSLAGQGVYIQY
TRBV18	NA	ASSSLGVLYEQY
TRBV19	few	SAQGYNQPQH
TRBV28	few	ASSSPGTNEKLF
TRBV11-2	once	ASSFGPNTEAF
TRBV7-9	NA	ASRSTGDTTEAF
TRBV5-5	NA	ASKWSPGTSGSYEQY
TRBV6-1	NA	ASSESGFQPQH
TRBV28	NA	ASSPTGASVYEQY
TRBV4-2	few	ASSQDRLAGEGTDTQY
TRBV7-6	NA	ASSSGTGGYEQY
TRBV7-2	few	ASSPTRSIVNEQF
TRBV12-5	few	ASGLGGDNEKLF
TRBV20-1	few	SAERNEQF